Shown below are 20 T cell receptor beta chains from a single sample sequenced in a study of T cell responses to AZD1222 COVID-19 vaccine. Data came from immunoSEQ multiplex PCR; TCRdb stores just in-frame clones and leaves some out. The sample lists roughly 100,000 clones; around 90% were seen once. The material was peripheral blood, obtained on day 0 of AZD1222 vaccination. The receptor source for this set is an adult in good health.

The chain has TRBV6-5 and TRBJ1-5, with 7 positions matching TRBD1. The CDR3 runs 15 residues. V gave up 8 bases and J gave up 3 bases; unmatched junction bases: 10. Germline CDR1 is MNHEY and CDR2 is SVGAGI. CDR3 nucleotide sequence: TGTGCCAGCTCTAAAAGCAGGGGGTCCAATCAGCCCCAGCATTTT. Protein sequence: CASSKSRGSNQPQHF.

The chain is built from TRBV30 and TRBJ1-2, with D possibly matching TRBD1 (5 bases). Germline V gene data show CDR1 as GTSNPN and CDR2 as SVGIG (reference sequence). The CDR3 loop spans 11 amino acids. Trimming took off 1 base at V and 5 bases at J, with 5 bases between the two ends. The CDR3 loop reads CAWSAGYGYTF. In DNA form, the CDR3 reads TGTGCCTGGAGTGCAGGGTATGGCTACACCTTC.

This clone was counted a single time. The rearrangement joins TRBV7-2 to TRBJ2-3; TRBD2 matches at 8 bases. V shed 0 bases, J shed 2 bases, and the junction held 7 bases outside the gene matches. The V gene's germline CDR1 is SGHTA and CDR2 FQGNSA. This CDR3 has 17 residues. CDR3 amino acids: CASSLAGAGVLTDTQYF. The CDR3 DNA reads TGTGCCAGCAGCTTAGCGGGAGCGGGGGTGCTCACAGATACGCAGTATTTT.

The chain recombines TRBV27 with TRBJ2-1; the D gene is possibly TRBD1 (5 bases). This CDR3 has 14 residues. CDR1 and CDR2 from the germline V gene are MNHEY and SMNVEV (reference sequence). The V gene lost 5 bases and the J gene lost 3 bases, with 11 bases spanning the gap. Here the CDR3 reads CASSPSGYYNEQFF. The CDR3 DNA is TGTGCCAGCAGTCCTTCAGGGTACTACAATGAGCAGTTCTTC.

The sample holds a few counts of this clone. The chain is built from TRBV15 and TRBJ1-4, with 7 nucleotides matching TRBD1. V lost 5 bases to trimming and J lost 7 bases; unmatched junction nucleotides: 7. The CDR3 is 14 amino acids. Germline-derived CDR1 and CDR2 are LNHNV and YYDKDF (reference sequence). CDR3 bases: TGTGCCACCAGCCGCGACAGGGAGCGTGAAAAACTGTTTTTT. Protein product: CATSRDREREKLFF.

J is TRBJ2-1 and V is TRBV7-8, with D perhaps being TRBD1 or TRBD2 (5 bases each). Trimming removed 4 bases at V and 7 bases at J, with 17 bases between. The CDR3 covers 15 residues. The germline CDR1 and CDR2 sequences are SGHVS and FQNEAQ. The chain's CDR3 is CASSSRGPEGNEQFF. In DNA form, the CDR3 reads TGTGCCAGCAGCTCCCGGGGCCCCGAGGGGAATGAGCAGTTCTTC.

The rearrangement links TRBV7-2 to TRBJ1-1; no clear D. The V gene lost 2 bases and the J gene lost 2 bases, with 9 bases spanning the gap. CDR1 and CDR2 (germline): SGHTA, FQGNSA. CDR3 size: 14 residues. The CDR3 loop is CASSLNPINTEAFF. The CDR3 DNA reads TGTGCCAGCAGCTTAAACCCAATAAACACTGAAGCTTTCTTT.

The CDR3 sequence: CASSRIGNEQFF. The CDR3 bases are TGTGCCAGCAGCCGAATAGGTAATGAGCAGTTCTTC. The V call is TRBV5-4, the J call TRBJ2-1; D is ambiguous. V was cut by 4 bases and J by 7 bases, with 9 bases left in between. Germline V gives CDR1 SGHNT, CDR2 YYREEE (reference sequence). This CDR3 spans 12 amino acids.

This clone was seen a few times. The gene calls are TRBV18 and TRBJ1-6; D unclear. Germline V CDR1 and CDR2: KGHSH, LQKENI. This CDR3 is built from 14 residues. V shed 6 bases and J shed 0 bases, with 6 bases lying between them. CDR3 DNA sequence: TGTGCCAGCTCCACGCGCTCCTATAATTCACCCCTCCACTTT. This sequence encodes CASSTRSYNSPLHF.

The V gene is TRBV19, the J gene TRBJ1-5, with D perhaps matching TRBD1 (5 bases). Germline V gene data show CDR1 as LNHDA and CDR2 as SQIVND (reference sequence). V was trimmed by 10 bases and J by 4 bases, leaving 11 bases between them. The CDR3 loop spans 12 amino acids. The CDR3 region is CATREGNQPQHF. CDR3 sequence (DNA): TGTGCCACCCGGGAGGGGAATCAGCCCCAGCATTTT. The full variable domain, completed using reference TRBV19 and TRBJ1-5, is DGGITQSPKYLFRKEGQNVTLSCEQNLNHDAMYWYRQDPGQGLRLIYYSQIVNDFQKGDIAEGYSVSREKKESFPLTVTSAQKNPTAFYLCATREGNQPQHFGDGTRLSIL.

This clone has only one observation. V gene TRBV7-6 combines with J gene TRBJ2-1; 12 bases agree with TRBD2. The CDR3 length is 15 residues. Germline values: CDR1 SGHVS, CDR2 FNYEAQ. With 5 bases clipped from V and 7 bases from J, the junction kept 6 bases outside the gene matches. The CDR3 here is CASSRLAGAGNEQFF. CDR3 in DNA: TGTGCCAGCAGCCGACTAGCGGGGGCGGGGAATGAGCAGTTCTTC. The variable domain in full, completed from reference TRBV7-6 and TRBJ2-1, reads GAGVSQSPRYKVTKRGQDVALRCDPISGHVSLYWYRQALGQGPEFLTYFNYEAQQDKSGLPNDRFSAERPEGSISTLTIQRTEQRDSAMYRCASSRLAGAGNEQFFGPGTRLTVL.

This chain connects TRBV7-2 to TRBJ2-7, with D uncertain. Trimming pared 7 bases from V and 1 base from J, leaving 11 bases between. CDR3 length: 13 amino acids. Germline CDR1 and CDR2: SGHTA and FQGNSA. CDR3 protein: CASNPPNSYEQYF. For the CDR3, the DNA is TGTGCCAGCAACCCTCCAAATTCCTACGAGCAGTACTTC.

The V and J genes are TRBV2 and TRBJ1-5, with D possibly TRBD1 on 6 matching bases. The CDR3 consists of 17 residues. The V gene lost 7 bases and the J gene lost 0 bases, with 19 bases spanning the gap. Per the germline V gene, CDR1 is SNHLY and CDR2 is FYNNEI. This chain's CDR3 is CASKGETFAVSNQPQHF. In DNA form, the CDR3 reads TGTGCCAGCAAGGGGGAGACCTTTGCAGTTAGCAATCAGCCCCAGCATTTT.

In DNA, the CDR3 is TGTGCCAGCAGCTTGACAGGGGCCGTGAACACTGAAGCTTTCTTT. Translating gives CASSLTGAVNTEAFF. The chain joins TRBV5-8 to TRBJ1-1, with 7 bases aligning to TRBD1. Germline CDR1 is SGHTS and CDR2 is YDEGEE. There are 15 residues in the CDR3. V shed 1 base, J shed 0 bases, and the junction held 3 bases outside the gene matches. The complete variable domain, with remaining parts taken from reference TRBV5-8 and TRBJ1-1, reads EAGVTQSPTHLIKTRGQQATLRCSPISGHTSVYWYQQALGLGLQFLLWYDEGEERNRGNFPPRFSGRQFPNYSSELNVNALELEDSALYLCASSLTGAVNTEAFFGQGTRLTVV.

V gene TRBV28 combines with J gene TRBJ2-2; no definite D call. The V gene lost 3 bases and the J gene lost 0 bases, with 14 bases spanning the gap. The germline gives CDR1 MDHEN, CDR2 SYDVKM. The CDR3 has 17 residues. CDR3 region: CASSFLGWWANTGELFF. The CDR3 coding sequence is TGTGCCAGCAGTTTTCTAGGGTGGTGGGCGAACACCGGGGAGCTGTTTTTT.

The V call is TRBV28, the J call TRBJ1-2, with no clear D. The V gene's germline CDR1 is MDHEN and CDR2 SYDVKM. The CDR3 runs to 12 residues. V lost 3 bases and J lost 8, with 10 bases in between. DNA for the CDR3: TGTGCCAGCAGTTTGGGTGTAGGCGGCTACACCTTC. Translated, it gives CASSLGVGGYTF.

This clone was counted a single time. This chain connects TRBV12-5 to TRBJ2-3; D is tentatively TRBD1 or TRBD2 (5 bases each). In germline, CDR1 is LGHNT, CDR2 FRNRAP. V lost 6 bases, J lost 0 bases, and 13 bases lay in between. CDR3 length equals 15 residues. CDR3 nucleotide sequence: TGTGCTAGTGGGGGGGATTATGCTAGCACAGATACGCAGTATTTT. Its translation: CASGGDYASTDTQYF.

As DNA, the CDR3 is TGTGCCAGCAGCCGAGGACTAGCGGGGGGACAAGAGACCCAGTACTTC. Amino acid sequence: CASSRGLAGGQETQYF. The gene calls are TRBV6-2 or TRBV6-3 and TRBJ2-5; 14 positions agree with TRBD2. V gave up 6 bases and J gave up 2 bases; unmatched junction bases: 5. Germline V gene sequence: CDR1 MNHEY, CDR2 SVGEGT. CDR3 length: 16 residues.

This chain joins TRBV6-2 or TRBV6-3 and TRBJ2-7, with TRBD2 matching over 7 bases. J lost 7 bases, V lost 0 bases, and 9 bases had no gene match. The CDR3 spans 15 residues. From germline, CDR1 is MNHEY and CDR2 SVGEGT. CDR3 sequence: CASSYSSSGLLEQYF. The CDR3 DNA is TGTGCCAGCAGTTACTCGTCTAGCGGACTCCTGGAGCAGTACTTC.

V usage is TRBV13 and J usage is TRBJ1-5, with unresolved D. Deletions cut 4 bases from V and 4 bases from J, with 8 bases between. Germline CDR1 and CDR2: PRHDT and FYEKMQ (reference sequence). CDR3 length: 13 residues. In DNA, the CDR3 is TGTGCCAGCAGCTCCGGGTTAAATCAGCCCCAGCATTTT. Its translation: CASSSGLNQPQHF.